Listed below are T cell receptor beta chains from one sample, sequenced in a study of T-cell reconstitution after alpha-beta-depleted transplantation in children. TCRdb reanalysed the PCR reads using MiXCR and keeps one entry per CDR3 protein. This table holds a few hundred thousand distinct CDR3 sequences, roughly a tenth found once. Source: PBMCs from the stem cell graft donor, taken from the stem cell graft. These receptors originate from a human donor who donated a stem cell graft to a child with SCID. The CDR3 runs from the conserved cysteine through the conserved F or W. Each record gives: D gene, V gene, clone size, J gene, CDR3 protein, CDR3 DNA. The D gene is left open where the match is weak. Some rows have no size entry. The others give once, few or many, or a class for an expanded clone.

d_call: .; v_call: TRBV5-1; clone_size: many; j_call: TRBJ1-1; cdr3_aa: CASSAQGLNTEAFF; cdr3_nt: TGCGCCAGCAGTGCACAGGGACTAAACACTGAAGCTTTCTTT
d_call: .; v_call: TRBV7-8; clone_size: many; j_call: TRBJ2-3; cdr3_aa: CASSGGLEDTQYF; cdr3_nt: TGTGCCAGCAGCGGGGGGCTGGAAGATACGCAGTATTTT
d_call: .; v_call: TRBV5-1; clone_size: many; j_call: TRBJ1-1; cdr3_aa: CASSLVGANTEAFF; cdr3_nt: TGCGCCAGCAGCTTGGTGGGGGCGAACACTGAAGCTTTCTTT
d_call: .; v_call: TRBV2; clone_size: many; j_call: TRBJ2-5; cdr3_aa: CASRANRGSQETQYF; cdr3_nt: TGTGCCAGCAGGGCGAATAGGGGGTCCCAAGAGACCCAGTACTTC
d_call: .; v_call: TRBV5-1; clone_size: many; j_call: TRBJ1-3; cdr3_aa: CASSLPGDGNTIYF; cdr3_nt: TGCGCCAGCAGCCTCCCAGGGGATGGAAACACCATATATTTT
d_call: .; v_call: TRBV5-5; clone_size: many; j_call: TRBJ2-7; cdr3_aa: CASSFGQSSYEQYF; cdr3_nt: TGTGCCAGCAGCTTCGGACAGAGCTCCTACGAGCAGTACTTC
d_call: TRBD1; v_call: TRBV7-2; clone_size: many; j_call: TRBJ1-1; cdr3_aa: CASSLLPGQGEAFF; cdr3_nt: TGTGCCAGCAGCTTACTACCGGGACAGGGTGAAGCTTTCTTT
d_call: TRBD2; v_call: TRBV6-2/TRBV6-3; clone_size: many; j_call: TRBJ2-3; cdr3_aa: CASSYGLAGQSDTQYF; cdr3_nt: TGTGCCAGCAGTTACGGGTTAGCGGGGCAGTCAGATACGCAGTATTTT
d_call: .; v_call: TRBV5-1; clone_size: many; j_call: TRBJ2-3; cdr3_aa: CASSRLGGEDTQYF; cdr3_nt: TGCGCCAGCAGCCGATTAGGCGGGGAAGATACGCAGTATTTT
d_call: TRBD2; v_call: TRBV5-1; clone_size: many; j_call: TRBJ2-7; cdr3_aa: CASSLGSAGTSGVHEQYF; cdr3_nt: TGCGCCAGCAGCTTGGGATCGGCCGGGACTAGCGGGGTCCACGAGCAGTACTTC
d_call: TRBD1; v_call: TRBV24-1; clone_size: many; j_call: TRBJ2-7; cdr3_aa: CATSDLGDRRPYEQYF; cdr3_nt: TGTGCCACCAGTGATTTGGGGGACAGGAGACCCTACGAGCAGTACTTC
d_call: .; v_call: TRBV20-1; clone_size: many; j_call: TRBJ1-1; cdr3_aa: CSARVANTEAFF; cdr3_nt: TGCAGTGCTAGAGTGGCGAACACTGAAGCTTTCTTT
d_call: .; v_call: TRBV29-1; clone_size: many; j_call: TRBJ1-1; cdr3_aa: CSAVGGRGEAFF; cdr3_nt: TGCAGCGCCGTGGGGGGGCGGGGAGAAGCTTTCTTT
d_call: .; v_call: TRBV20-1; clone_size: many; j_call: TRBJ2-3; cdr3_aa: CSGARDTDTQYF; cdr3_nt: TGCAGTGGGGCCAGAGACACAGATACGCAGTATTTT
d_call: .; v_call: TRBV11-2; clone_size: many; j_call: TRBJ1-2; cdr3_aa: CASSSPRGRNYGYTF; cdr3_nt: TGTGCCAGCAGCTCCCCCAGGGGCCGAAACTATGGCTACACCTTC
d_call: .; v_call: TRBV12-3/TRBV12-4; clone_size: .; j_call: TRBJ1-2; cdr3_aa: CASSTSSTGPDYGYTF; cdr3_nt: TGTGCCAGCAGTACCTCGTCGACAGGACCCGACTATGGCTACACCTTC
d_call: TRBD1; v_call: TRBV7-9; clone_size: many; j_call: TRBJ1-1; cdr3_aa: CASSTWDSKNTEAFF; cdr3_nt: TGTGCCAGCAGCACATGGGACAGCAAGAACACTGAAGCTTTCTTT
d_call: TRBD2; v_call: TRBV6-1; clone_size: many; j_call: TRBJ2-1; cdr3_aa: CASSTSSGGALDEQFF; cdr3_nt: TGTGCCAGCAGTACCTCTAGCGGGGGGGCCCTGGATGAGCAGTTCTTC
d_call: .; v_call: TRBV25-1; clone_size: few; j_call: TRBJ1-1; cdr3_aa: CASSEPLTGNTEAFF; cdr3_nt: TGTGCCAGCAGTGAACCCCTTACAGGGAACACTGAAGCTTTCTTT
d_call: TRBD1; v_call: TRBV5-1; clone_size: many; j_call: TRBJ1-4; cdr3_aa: CASSPGTGSREKLFF; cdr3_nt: TGCGCCAGCAGCCCAGGGACAGGGTCGAGGGAAAAACTGTTTTTT
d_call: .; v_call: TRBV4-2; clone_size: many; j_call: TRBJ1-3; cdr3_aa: CASSQPGRYSGNTIYF; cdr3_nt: TGTGCCAGCAGCCAACCAGGGAGGTACTCTGGAAACACCATATATTTT
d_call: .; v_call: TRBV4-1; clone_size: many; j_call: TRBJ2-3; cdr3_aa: CASSQAKQGNTDTQYF; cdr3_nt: TGCGCCAGCAGCCAAGCAAAGCAGGGGAACACAGATACGCAGTATTTT
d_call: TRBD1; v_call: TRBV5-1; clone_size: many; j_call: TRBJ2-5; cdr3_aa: CASSLSTGQETQYF; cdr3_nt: TGCGCCAGCAGCTTGTCGACAGGGCAAGAGACCCAGTACTTC
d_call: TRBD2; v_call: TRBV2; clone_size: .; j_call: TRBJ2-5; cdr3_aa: CASSEALIAGGLKTQYF; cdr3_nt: TGTGCCAGCAGTGAAGCGCTTATAGCGGGGGGCCTAAAGACCCAGTACTTC
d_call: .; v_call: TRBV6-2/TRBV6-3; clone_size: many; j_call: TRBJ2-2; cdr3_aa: CASSYRGRSNTGELFF; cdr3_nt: TGTGCCAGCAGTTACCGGGGACGGTCGAACACCGGGGAGCTGTTTTTT
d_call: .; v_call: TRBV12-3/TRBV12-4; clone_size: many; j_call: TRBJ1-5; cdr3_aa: CASTLTDHSNQPQHF; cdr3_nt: TGTGCCAGCACTTTGACAGACCATAGCAATCAGCCCCAGCATTTT
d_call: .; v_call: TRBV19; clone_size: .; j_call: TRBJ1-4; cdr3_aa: CASSIGESTNEKLFF; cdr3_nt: TGTGCCAGTAGTATTGGAGAATCAACTAATGAAAAACTGTTTTTT
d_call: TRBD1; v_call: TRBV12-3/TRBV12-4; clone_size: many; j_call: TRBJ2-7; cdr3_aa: CASRPTGSYEQYF; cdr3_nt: TGTGCCAGCAGGCCGACAGGGTCCTACGAGCAGTACTTC
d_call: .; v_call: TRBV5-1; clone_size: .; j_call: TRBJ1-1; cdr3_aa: CASSVRDWYMNTEAFF; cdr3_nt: TGCGCCAGCAGCGTCCGGGACTGGTACATGAACACTGAAGCTTTCTTT
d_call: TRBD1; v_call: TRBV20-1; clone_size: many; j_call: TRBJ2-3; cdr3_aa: CSALDRGATDTQYF; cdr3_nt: TGCAGTGCTTTGGACAGGGGGGCCACAGATACGCAGTATTTT
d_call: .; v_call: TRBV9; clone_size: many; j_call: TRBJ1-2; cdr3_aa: CASSVDVNYGYTF; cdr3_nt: TGTGCCAGCAGCGTAGACGTCAACTATGGCTACACCTTC
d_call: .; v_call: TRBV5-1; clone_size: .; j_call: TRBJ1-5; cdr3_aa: CASSLAPKGPGNQPQHF; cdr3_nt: TGCGCCAGCAGCTTGGCCCCAAAGGGCCCTGGCAATCAGCCCCAGCATTTT
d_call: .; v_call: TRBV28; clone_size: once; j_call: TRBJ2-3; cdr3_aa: CANRPFRTGTKYF; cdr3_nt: TGTGCCAACAGACCCTTTAGGACCGGTACGAAGTATTTC
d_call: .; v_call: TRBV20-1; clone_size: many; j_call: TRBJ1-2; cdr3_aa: CSASSPGYGYTF; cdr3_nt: TGCAGTGCTAGCAGTCCAGGCTATGGCTACACCTTC
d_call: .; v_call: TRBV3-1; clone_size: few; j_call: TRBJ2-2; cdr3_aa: CASSQRIGGELFF; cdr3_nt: TGTGCCAGCAGCCAACGGATCGGCGGGGAGCTGTTTTTT
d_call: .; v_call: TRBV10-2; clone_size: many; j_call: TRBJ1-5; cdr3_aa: CASSESTFSNQPQHF; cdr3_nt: TGCGCCAGCAGTGAATCGACATTTAGCAATCAGCCCCAGCATTTT
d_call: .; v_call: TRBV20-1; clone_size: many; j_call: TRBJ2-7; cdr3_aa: CSASQAPSYEQYF; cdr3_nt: TGCAGTGCTAGCCAAGCCCCCTCCTACGAGCAGTACTTC
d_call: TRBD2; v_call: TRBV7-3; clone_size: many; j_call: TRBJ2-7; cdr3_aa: CASSLGRGLSYEQYF; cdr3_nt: TGTGCCAGCAGCTTAGGGAGGGGCCTCTCCTACGAGCAGTACTTC
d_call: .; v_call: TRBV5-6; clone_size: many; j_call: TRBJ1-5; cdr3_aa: CASSLWAGKNQPQHF; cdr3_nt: TGTGCCAGCAGCTTGTGGGCAGGGAAAAATCAGCCCCAGCATTTT
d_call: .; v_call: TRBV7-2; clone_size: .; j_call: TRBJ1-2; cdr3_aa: CASSFGMGAFGYTF; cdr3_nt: TGTGCCAGCAGCTTCGGGATGGGGGCTTTTGGCTACACCTTC